This entry concerns a single T cell receptor beta chain. This sample stems from a study of molecular identifiers for immune sequencing clone quantification. TCRdb recomputed calls from the PCR reads with MiXCR, one row per CDR3 protein. The table includes hundreds of thousands of distinct CDR3 sequences, about 25% detected once. From germline, CDR1 is GTSNPN and CDR2 SVGIG (reference sequence). The CDR3 extends over 11 amino acids. The trim removed 7 bases at V and 6 bases at J, leaving 5 bases unmatched. The sequence was obtained from a human donor in good health. Some libraries in this study had Jurkat cell RNA spiked in. The sample was naive CD8+ T cells from blood, with Jurkat cell RNA spiked in. Subset specified: FACS-sorted CD8+CD4-CCR7+CD45RA+ naive T cells. The V call is TRBV30, the J call TRBJ2-7; 8 nucleotides align to TRBD2. CDR3 in DNA: TGTGCCTCCGGGGGGGTGCGCGAGCAGTACTTC. Translation: CASGGVREQYF.